Each of the 5 T cell receptor beta chains below was sequenced from the same sample in a study of cytomegalovirus exposure and HLA in healthy donors. Primers for the PCR totalled 60 Vbeta and 13 Jbeta. Only in-frame clones appear in the TCRdb table, and some are missing; sequencing was by immunoSEQ multiplex PCR. The repertoire has about 180,000 clones, 80% to 90% of them found once; the top ten carry approximately 2.3%. Source material: PBMCs. These receptor sequences come from a male donor in good health and CMV-seronegative.

The sample holds one count of this clone. V is TRBV6-5 and J is TRBJ1-1, with D possibly TRBD1 on 6 matching bases. V lost 4 bases to trimming and J lost 0 bases, with 9 bases between them. The CDR3 has 14 amino acids. Germline V gene lookup returns CDR1 MNHEY and CDR2 SVGAGI. CDR3 sequence reads: CASSSDRLNTEAFF. In DNA, the CDR3 is TGTGCCAGCAGTTCCGACAGGCTGAACACTGAAGCTTTCTTT.

V usage is TRBV5-1 and J usage is TRBJ2-7; 10 bases align to TRBD1. The CDR3 contains 14 residues. Looked up from germline, CDR1 is SGHRS and CDR2 is YFSETQ. Unmatched junction bases numbered 4, after V lost 7 bases and J lost 0 bases. CDR3 sequence: CASRGQGNSYEQYF. Here the CDR3 DNA reads TGCGCCAGCCGGGGACAGGGGAACTCCTACGAGCAGTACTTC.

The chain couples TRBV27 to TRBJ2-7; 10 bases agree with TRBD1. The CDR3 contains 16 residues. V was pared by 3 bases and J by 0 bases, with 5 bases of the junction left unmatched. Per the germline V gene, CDR1 is MNHEY and CDR2 is SMNVEV (reference sequence). CDR3 DNA: TGTGCCAGCAGTTTCCCCCGGACAGGGGGCTCCTACGAGCAGTACTTC. Amino acid sequence: CASSFPRTGGSYEQYF.

The rearrangement joins TRBV28 to TRBJ2-5; D might be TRBD1 (6 bases). The germline V and J ends were trimmed by 6 bases and 4 bases, with 12 bases remaining between them. From germline, CDR1 is MDHEN and CDR2 SYDVKM. The CDR3 covers 13 residues. For the CDR3, the DNA is TGTGCCAGCAGGCCCAGGGGCCGAGAGACCCAGTACTTC. The encoded protein is CASRPRGRETQYF. Combining the CDR3 with reference TRBV28 and TRBJ2-5 gives the whole variable domain DVKVTQSSRYLVKRTGEKVFLECVQDMDHENMFWYRQDPGLGLRLIYFSYDVKMKEKGDIPEGYSVSREKKERFSLILESASTNQTSMYLCASRPRGRETQYFGPGTRLLVL.

This clone was counted many times. This specimen includes other DNA sequences encoding the same CDR3. The rearrangement links TRBV5-1 to TRBJ1-1; TRBD1 agrees at 7 bases. The CDR3 has 14 residues. The germline V gene encodes CDR1 SGHRS and CDR2 YFSETQ. V shed 5 bases and J 4 bases; nucleotides not matched to a gene: 8. The CDR3 nucleotides read TGCGCCAGCAGTTACAGGGGACAAGGCACTGAAGCTTTCTTT. This codes for CASSYRGQGTEAFF.